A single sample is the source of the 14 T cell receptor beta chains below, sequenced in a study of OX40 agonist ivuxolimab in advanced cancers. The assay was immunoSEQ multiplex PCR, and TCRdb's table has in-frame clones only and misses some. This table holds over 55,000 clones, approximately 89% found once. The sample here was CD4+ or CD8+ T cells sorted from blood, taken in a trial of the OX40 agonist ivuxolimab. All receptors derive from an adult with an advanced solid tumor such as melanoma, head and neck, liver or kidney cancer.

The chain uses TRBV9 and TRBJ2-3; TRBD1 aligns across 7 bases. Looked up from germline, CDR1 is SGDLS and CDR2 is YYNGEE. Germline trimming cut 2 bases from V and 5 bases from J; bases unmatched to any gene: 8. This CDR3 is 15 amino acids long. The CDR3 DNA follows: TGTGCCAGCAGCGTCCGAGGGGGCCTCGGAGATACGCAGTATTTT. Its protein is CASSVRGGLGDTQYF.

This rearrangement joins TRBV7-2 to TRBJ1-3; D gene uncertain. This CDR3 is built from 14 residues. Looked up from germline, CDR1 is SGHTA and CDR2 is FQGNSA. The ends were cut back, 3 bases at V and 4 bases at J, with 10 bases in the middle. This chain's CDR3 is CASSFAGSGNTIYF. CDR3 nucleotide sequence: TGTGCCAGCAGCTTCGCCGGGTCCGGAAACACCATATATTTT.

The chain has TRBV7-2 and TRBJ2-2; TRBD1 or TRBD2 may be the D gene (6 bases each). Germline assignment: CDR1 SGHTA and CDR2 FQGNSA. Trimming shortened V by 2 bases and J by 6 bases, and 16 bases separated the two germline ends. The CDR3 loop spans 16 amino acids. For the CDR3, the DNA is TGTGCCAGCAGCTTATCCGGGGGCGCGATCCCCGGGGAGCTGTTTTTT. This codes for CASSLSGGAIPGELFF.

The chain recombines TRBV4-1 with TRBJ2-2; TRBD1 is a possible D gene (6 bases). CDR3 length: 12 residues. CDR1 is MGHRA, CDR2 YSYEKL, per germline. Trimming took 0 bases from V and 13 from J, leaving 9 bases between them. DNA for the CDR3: TGCGCCAGCAGCCAAGAACAGGGCACGCTGTTTTTT. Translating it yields CASSQEQGTLFF.

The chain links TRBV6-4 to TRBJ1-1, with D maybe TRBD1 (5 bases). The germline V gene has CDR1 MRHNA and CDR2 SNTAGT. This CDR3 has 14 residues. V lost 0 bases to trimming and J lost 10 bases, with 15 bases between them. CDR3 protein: CASSDSSRGVRAFF. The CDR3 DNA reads TGTGCCAGCAGTGACTCGAGTCGAGGGGTTCGAGCTTTCTTT.

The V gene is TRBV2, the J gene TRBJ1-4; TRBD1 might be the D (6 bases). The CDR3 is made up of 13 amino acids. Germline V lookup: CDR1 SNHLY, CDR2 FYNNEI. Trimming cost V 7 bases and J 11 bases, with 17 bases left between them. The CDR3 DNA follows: TGTGCCAGCACCTTAGGGGGATCGCGGAAACTGTTTTTT. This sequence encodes CASTLGGSRKLFF.

CDR3 DNA sequence: TGTGCCAGCAGCCTCGAGGTCTTGAGGCCCTACGAGCAGTACTTC. Protein: CASSLEVLRPYEQYF. The V gene is TRBV7-2, the J gene TRBJ2-7; unclear D gene. There are 15 residues in the CDR3. Germline V gives CDR1 SGHTA, CDR2 FQGNSA. V lost 5 bases and J 2 bases, leaving 16 bases between the germline ends.

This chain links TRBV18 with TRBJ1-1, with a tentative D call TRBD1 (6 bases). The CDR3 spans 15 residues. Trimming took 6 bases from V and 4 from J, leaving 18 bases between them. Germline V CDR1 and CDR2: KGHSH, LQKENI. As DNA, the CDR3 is TGTGCCAGCTCGGTTGCCAGGGGAGGGGGCACTGAAGCTTTCTTT. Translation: CASSVARGGGTEAFF.

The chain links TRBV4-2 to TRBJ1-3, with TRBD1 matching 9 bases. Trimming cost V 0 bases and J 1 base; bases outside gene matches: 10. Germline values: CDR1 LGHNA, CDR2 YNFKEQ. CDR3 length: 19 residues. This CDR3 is CASSQETGQGRVSGNTIYF. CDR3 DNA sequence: TGTGCCAGCAGCCAAGAGACGGGACAGGGAAGGGTTTCTGGAAACACCATATATTTT.

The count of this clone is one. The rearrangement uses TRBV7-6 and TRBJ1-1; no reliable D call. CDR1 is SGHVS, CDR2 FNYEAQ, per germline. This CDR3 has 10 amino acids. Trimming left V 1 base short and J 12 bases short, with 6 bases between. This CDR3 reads CASSLDNPFF. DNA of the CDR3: TGTGCCAGCAGCTTAGACAACCCTTTCTTT.

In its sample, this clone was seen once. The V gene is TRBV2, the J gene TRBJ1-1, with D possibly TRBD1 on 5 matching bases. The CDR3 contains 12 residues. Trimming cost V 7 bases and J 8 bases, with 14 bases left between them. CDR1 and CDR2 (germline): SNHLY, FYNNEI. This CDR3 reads CASTLGQGEAFF. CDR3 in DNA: TGTGCCAGCACCTTAGGGCAGGGAGAAGCTTTCTTT.

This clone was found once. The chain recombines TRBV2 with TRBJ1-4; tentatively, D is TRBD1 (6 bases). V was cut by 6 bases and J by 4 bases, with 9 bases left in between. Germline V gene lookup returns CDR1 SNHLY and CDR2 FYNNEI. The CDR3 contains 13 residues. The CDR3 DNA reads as TGTGCCAGCAGGGACAGTAATAATGAAAAACTGTTTTTT. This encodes CASRDSNNEKLFF.

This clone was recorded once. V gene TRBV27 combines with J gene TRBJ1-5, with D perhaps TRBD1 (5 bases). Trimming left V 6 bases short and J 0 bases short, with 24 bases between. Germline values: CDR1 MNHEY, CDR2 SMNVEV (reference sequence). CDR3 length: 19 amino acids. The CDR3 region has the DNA TGTGCCAGCAGCCCTTACCGGGACGCCAAAGGACCTAGCAATCAGCCCCAGCATTTT. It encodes CASSPYRDAKGPSNQPQHF.

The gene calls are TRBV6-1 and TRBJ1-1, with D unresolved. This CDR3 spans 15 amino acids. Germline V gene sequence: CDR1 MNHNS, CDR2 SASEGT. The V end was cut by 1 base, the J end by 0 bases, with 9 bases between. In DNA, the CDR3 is TGTGCCAGCAGTGAAGGGATAGCCTTGAACACTGAAGCTTTCTTT. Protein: CASSEGIALNTEAFF.